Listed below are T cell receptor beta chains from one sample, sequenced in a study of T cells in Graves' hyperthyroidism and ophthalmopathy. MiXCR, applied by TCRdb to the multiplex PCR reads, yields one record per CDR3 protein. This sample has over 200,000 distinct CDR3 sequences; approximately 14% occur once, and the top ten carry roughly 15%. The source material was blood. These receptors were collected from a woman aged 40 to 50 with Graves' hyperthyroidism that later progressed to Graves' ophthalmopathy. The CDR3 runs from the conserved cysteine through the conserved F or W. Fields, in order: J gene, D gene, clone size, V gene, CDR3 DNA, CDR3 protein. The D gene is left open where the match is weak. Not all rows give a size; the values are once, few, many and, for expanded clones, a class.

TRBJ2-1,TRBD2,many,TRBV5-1,TGCGCCAGCAGCTTGGAAGCGGGAATCTCCTACAATGAGCAGTTCTTC,CASSLEAGISYNEQFF
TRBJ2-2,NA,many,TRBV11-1,TGTGCCAGCAGCTTTAGTATTACCGGGGAGCTGTTTTTT,CASSFSITGELFF
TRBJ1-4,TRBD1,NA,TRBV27,TGTGCCAGCAGTAAGACAGGGGGCATTGGTGAAAAACTGTTTTTT,CASSKTGGIGEKLFF
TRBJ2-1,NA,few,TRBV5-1,TGCGCCAGCAGCGAGTTGAGCGAACCGTACAATGAGCAGTTCTTC,CASSELSEPYNEQFF
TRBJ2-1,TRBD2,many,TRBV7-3,TGTGCCAGCAGCTTGAGTAGCGGGAGGGGCAATGAGCAGTTCTTC,CASSLSSGRGNEQFF
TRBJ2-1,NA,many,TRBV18,TGTGCCAGCTCACCACCGGCGGTAGCGGAGAGCTCCTACAATGAGCAGTTCTTC,CASSPPAVAESSYNEQFF
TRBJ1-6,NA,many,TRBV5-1,TGCGCCAGCAGCTTGGATCTGAATTCACCCCTCCACTTT,CASSLDLNSPLHF
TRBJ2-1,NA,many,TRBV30,TGTGCCTGGAGAAGGATCTCCTACAATGAGCAGTTCTTC,CAWRRISYNEQFF
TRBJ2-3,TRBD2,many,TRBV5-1,TGCGCCAGCAGCTTGTCGATTAGCGGGAGCACAGATACGCAGTATTTT,CASSLSISGSTDTQYF
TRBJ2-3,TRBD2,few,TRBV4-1,TGCGCCAGCAGCCAACATCCATCTAGCGGGAGATATGTCGCAGATACGCAGTATTTT,CASSQHPSSGRYVADTQYF
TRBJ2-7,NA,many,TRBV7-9,TGTGCCAGCGCAGCTTATTCCTACGAGCAGTACTTC,CASAAYSYEQYF